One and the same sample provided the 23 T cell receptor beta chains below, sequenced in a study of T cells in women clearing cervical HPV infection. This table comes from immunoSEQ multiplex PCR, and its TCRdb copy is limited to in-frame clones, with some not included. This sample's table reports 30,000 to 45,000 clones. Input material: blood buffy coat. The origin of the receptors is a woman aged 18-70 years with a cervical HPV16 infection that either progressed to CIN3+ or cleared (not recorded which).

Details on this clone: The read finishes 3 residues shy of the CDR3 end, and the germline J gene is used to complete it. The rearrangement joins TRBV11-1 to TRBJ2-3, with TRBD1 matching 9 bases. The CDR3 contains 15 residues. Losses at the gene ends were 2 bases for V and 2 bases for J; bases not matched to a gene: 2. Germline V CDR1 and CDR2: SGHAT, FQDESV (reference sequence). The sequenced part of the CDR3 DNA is TGTGCCAGCAGCTTAAGACAGGGGGACACAGATACG. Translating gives CASSLRQGDTDT. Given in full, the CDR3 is CASSLRQGDTDTQYF. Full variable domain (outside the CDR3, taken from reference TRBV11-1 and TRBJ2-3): EAEVAQSPRYKITEKSQAVAFWCDPISGHATLYWYRQILGQGPELLVQFQDESVVDDSQLPKDRFSAERLKGVDSTLKIQPAELGDSAMYLCASSLRQGDTDTQYFGPGTRLTVL.

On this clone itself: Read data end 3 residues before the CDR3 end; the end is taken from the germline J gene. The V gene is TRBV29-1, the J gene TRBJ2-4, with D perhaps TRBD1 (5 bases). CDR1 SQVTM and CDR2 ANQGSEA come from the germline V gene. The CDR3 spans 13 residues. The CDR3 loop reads CSVADSRSYGQYF. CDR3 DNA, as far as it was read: TGCAGCGTAGCAGACAGCAGGAGCTATGGT.

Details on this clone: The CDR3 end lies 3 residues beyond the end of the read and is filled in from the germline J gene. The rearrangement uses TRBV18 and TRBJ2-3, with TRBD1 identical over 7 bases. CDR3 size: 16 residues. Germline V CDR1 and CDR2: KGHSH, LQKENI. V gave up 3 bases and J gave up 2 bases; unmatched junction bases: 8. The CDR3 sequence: CASSPGQRTLTDTQYF. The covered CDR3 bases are TGTGCCAGCTCACCGGGACAGAGGACTCTCACAGATACG.

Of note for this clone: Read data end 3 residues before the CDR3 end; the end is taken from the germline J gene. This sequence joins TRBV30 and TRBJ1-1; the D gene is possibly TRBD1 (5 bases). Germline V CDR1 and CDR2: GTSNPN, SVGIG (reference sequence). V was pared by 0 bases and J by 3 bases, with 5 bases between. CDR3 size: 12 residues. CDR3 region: CAWSVGDTEAFF. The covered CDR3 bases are TGTGCCTGGAGTGTAGGGGACACTGAA.

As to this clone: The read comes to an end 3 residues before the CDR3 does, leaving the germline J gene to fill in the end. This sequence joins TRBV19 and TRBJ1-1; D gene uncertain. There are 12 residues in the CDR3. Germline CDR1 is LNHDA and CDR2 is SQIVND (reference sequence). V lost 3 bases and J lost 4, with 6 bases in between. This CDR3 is CASSIGSTEAFF. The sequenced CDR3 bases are TGTGCCAGTAGTATTGGTAGCACTGAA.

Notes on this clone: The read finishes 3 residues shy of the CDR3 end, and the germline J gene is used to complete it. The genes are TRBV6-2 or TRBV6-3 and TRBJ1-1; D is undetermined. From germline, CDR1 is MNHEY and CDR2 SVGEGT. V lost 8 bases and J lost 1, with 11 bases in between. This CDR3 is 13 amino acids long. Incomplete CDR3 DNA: TGTGCCAGCGGGTTAACAGAGAACACTGAA. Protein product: CASGLTENTE. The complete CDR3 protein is CASGLTENTEAFF.

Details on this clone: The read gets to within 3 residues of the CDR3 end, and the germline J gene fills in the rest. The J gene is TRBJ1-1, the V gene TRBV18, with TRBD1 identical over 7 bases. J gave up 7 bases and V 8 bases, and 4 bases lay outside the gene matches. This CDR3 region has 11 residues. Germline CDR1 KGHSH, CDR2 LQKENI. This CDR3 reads CASHRDSEAFF. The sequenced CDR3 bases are TGTGCCAGCCATCGGGACAGTGAA.

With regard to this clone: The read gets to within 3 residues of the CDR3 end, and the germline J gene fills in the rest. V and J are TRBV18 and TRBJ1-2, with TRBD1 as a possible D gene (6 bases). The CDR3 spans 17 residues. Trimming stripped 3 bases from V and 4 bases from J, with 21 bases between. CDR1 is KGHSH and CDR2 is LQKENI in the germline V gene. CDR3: CASSPGGASLKGYGYTF. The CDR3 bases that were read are TGTGCCAGCTCACCTGGGGGGGCCTCACTCAAGGGCTATGGC.

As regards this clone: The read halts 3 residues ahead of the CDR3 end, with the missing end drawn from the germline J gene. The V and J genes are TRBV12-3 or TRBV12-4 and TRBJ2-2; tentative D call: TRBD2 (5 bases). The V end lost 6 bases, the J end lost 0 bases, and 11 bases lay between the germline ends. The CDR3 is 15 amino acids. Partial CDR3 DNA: TGTGCCAGCAGCCTCCGGACTCCGAACACCGGGGAG. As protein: CASSLRTPNTGE. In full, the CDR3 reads CASSLRTPNTGELFF.

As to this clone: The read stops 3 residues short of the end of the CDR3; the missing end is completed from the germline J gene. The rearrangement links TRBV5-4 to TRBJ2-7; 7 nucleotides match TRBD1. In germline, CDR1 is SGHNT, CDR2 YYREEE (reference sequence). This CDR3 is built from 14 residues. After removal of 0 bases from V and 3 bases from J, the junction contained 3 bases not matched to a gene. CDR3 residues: CASSLARDSYEQYF. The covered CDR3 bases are TGTGCCAGCAGCTTGGCCAGGGACAGCTACGAG. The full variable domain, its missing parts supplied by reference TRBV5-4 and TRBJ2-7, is ETGVTQSPTHLIKTRGQQVTLRCSSQSGHNTVSWYQQALGQGPQFIFQYYREEENGRGNFPPRFSGLQFPNYSSELNVNALELDDSALYLCASSLARDSYEQYFGPGTRLTVT.

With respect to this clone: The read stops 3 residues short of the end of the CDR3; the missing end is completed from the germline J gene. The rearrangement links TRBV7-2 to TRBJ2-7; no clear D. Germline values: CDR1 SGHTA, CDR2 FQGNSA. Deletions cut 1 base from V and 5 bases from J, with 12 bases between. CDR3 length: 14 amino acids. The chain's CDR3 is CASSLGASLNEQYF. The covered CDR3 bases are TGTGCCAGCAGCTTAGGGGCTTCCCTGAACGAG.

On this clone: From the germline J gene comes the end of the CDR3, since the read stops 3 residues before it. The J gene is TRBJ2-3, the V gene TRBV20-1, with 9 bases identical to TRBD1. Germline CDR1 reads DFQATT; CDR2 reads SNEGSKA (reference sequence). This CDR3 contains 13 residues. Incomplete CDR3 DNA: TGCAGTGCTACCGGACAGGGGATTCAGCCG. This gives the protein CSATGQGIQP. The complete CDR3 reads CSATGQGIQPQYF.

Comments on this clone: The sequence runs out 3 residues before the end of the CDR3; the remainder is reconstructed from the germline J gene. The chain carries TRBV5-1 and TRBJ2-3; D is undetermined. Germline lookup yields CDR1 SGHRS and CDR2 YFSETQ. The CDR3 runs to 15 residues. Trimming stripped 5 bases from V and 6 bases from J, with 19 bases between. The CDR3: CASRPDVQGLDTQYF. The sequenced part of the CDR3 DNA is TGCGCCAGCAGACCTGATGTCCAAGGGCTGGATACG.

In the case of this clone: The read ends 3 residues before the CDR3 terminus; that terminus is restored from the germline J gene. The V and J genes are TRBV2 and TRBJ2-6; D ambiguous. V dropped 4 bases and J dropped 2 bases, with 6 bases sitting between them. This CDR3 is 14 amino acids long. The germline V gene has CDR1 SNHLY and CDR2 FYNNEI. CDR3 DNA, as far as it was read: TGTGCCAGCAGTGGACTGGCTGGGGCCAACGTC. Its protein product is CASSGLAGANV. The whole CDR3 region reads CASSGLAGANVLTF.

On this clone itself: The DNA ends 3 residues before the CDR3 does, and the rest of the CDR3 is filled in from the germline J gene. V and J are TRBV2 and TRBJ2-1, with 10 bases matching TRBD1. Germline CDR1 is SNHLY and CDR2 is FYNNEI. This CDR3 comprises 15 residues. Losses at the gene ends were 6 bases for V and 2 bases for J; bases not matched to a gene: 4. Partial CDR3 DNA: TGTGCCAGCAGGACCGGGACAGGGGCCTACAATGAG. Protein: CASRTGTGAYNE. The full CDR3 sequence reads CASRTGTGAYNEQFF.

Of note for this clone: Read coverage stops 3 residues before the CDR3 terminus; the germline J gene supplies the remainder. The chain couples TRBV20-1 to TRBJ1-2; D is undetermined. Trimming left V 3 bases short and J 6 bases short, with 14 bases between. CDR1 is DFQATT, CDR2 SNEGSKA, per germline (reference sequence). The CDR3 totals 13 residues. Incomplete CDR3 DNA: TGCAGTGCTAGGGGCCCTTCAGATGATGGC. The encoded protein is CSARGPSDDG. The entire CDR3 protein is CSARGPSDDGYTF.

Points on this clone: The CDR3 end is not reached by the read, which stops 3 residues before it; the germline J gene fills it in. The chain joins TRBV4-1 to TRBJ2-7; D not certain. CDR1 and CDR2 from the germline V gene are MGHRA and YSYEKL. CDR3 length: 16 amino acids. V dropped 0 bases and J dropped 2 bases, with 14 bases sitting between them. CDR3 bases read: TGCGCCAGCAGCCAAGAGAAGGGTAAACCAGCCTACGAG. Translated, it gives CASSQEKGKPAYE. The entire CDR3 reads CASSQEKGKPAYEQYF.

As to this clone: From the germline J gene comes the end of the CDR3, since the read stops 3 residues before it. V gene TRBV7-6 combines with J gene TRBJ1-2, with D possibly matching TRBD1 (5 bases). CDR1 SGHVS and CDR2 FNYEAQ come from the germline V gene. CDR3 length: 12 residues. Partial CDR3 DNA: TGTGCCAGCAGCTTAGCGGACAACGAC. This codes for CASSLADND. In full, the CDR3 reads CASSLADNDYTF.

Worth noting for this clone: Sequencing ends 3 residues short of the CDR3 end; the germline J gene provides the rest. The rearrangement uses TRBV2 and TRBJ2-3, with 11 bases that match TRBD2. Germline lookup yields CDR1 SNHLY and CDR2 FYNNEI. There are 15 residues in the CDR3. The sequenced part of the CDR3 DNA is TGTGCCAGCAGTTCTGGGACTAGCGGACAAGAGACG. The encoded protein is CASSSGTSGQET. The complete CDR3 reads CASSSGTSGQETQYF.

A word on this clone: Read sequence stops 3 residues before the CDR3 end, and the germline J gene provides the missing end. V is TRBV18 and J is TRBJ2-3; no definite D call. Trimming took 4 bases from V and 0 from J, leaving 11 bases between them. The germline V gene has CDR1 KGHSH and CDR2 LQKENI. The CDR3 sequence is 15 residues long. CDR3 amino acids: CASSQLRASTDTQYF. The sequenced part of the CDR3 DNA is TGTGCCAGCTCACAGCTTAGGGCTAGCACAGATACG. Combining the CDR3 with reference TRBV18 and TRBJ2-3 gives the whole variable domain NAGVMQNPRHLVRRRGQEARLRCSPMKGHSHVYWYRQLPEEGLKFMVYLQKENIIDESGMPKERFSAEFPKEGPSILRIQQVVRGDSAAYFCASSQLRASTDTQYFGPGTRLTVL.

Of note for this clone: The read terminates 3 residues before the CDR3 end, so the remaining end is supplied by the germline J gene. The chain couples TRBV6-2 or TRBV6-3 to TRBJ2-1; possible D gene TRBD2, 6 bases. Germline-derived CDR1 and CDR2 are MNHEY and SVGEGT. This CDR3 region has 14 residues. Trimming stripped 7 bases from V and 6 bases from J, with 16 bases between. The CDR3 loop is CASTPSAGPNEQFF. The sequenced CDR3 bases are TGTGCCAGCACCCCCTCAGCGGGTCCCAATGAG.

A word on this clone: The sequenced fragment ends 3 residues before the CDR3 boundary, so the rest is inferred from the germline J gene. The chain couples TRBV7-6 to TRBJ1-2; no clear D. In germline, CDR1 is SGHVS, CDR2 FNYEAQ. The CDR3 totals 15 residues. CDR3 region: CASSFASGSSYDYTF. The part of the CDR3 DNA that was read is TGTGCCAGCAGCTTCGCTAGCGGGAGCTCCTACGAC.

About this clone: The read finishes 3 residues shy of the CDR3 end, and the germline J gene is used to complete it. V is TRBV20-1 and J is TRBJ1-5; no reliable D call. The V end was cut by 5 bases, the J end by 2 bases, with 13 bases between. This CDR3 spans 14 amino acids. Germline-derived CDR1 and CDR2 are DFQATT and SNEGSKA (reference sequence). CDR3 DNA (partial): TGCAGTGCTGGTAATGTACTCGGCAATCAGCCC. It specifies CSAGNVLGNQP. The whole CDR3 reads CSAGNVLGNQPQHF.